This T cell receptor (beta chain) emerged from a study of blood T cells in healthy people across ages. Study outcomes and limitations: Long-lived and aged donors differed, with more naive CD4+ cells and higher diversity in the long-lived.

Next came a second PCR, run for about 6 to 11 cycles, which used a sample-barcoded 5' primer along with a J-beta primer mix. TCRdb redid the calling of the 5' RACE reads with MiXCR, one entry per CDR3 protein. The sample holds 1.5 million or so distinct CDR3 sequences, roughly 43% seen once. The sample holds a few counts of this clonotype. What it recognizes is unknown. The J segment lost 9 bases and the V segment lost 4 bases, leaving 4 bases of the junction unmatched. The CDR3 consists of 15 residues. The germline V gene has CDR1 LGHNA and CDR2 YNFKEQ. The chain couples TRBV4-2 to TRBJ2-1; 15 bases fit TRBD2. The sample was blood. The clonotype comes from a woman younger than 35 in good health. CDR3 amino acids: CASSPGLAGGPEQFF. The CDR3 DNA reads as TGTGCCAGCAGCCCCGGACTAGCGGGAGGGCCTGAGCAGTTCTTC.